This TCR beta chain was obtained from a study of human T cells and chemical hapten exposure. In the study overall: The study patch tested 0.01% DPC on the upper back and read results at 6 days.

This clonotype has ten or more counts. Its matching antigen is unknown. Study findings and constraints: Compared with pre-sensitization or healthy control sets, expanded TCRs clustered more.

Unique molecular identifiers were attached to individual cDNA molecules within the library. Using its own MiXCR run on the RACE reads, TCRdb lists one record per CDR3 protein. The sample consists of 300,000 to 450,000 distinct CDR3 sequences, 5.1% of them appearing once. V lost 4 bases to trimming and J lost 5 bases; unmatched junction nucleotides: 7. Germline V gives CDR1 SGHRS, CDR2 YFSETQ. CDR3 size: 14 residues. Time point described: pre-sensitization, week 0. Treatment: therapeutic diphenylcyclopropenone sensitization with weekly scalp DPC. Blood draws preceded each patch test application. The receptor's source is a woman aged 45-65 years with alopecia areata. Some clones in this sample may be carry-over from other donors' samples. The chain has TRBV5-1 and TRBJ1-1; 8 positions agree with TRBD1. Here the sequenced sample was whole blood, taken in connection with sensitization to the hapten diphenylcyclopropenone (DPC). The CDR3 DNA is TGCGCCAGCAGCCTTGGACAGGGCGGGACTGAAGCTTTCTTT. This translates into CASSLGQGGTEAFF. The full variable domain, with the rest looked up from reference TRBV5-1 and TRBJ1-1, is KAGVTQTPRYLIKTRGQQVTLSCSPISGHRSVSWYQQTPGQGLQFLFEYFSETQRNKGNFPGRFSGRQFSNSRSEMNVSTLELGDSALYLCASSLGQGGTEAFFGQGTRLTVV.